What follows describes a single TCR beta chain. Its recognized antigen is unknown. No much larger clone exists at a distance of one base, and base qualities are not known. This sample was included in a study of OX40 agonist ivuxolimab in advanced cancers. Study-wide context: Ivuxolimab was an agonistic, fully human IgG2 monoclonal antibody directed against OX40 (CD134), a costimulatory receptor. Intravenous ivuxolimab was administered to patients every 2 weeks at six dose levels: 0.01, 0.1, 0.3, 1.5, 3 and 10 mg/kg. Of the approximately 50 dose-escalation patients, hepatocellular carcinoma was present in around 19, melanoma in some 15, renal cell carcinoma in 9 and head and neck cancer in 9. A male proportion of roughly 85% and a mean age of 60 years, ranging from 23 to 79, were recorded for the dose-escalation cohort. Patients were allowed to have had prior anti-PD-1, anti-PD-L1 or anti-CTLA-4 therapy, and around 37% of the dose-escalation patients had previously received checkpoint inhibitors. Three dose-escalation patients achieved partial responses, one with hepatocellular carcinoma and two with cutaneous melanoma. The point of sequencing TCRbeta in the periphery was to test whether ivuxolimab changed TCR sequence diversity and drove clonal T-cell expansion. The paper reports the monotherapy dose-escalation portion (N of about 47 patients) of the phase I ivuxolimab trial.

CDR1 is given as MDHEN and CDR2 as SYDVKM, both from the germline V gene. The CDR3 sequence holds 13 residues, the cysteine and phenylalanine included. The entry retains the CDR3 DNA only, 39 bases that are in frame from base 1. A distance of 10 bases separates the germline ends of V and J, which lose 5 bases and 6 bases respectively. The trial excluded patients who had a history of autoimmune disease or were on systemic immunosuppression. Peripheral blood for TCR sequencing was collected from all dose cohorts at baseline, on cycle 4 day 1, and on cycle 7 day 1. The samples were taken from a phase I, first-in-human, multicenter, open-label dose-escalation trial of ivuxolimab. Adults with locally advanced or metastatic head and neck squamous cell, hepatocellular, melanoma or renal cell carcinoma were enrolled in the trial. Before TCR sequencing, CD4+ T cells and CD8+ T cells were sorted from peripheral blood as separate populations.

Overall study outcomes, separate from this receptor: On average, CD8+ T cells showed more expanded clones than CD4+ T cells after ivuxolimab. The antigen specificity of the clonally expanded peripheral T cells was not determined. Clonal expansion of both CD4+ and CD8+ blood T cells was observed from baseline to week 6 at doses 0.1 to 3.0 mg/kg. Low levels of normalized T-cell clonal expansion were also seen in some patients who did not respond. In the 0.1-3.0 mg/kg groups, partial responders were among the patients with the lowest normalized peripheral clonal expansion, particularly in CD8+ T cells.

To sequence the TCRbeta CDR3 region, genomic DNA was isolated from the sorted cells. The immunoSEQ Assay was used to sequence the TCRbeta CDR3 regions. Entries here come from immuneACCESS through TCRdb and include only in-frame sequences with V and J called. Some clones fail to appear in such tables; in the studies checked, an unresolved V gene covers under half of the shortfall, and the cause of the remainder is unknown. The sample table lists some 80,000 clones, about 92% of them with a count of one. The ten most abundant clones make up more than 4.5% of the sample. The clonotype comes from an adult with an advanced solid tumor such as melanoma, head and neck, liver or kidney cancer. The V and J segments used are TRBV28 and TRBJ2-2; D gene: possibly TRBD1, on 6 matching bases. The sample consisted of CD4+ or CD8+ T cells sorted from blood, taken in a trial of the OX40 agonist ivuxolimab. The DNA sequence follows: TGTGCCAGCAGTGGACAGTTGCCCGGGGAGCTGTTTTTT. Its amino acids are CASSGQLPGELFF.